This T cell receptor (beta chain) came from a study of T cells after yellow fever vaccination. Study-wide results and limits: Repertoires obtained by FACS sorting could include abundant clonotypes that entered as contaminants from the bulk population. Most primary-vaccination clones reappeared after the booster (about 97% CD4, 88% CD8). There was a small share of clonotypes that showed up in both the CD4 and CD8 compartments.

This clonotype occurred many times. The antigen is unknown. Looked up from germline, CDR1 is SGHAT and CDR2 is FQNNGV. The CDR3 runs to 16 residues. Trimming left V 3 bases short and J 1 base short, with 16 bases between. Universal primer sites and UMIs were introduced during 5'RACE template-switching synthesis of TCR cDNA. MiXCR was run by TCRdb on the 5' RACE reads, yielding one entry per CDR3 protein. The sample contains about 240,000 distinct CDR3 sequences, 6.9% of which appear only once. The TCR comes from a man aged 25-45 years who received the YFV17D yellow fever vaccine. The source material was CD4+ T cells sorted from PBMCs, sampled 15 days after the yellow fever booster vaccination. V usage is TRBV11-2 and J usage is TRBJ2-7, with D possibly TRBD2 on 5 matching bases. CDR3 DNA: TGTGCCAGCAGCTTCCTCCGCGGGCGGACGTCCTACGAGCAGTACTTC. Amino acid sequence: CASSFLRGRTSYEQYF.